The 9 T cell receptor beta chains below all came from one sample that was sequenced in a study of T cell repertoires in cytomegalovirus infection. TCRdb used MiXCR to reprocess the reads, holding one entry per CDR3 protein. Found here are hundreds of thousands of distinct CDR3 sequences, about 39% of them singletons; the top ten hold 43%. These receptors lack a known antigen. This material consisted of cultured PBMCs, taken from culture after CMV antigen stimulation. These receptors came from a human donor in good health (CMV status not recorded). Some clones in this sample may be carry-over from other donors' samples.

The CDR3 sequence: CASSQDVRQSNDEQYF. In DNA form, the CDR3 reads TGCGCCAGCAGCCAAGATGTCCGGCAGAGTAATGACGAGCAGTACTTC. The genes are TRBV4-1 and TRBJ2-7; D gene uncertain. Trimming pared 0 bases from V and 5 bases from J, leaving 17 bases between. Germline V gene lookup returns CDR1 MGHRA and CDR2 YSYEKL. The CDR3 contains 16 residues.

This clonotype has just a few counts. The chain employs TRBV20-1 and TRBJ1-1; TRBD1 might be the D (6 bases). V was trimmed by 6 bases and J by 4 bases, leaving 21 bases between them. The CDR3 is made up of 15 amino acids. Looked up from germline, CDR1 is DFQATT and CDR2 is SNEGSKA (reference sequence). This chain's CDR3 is CSARSYRVMSTEAFF. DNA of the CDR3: TGCAGTGCCCGCTCTTACAGGGTAATGAGCACTGAAGCTTTCTTT.

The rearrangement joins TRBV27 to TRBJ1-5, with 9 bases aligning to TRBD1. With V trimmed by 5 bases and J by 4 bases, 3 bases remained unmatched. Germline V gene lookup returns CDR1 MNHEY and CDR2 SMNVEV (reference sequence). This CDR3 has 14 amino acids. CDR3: CASSKDRGNQPQHF. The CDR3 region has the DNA TGTGCCAGCAGTAAAGACAGGGGGAATCAGCCCCAGCATTTT.

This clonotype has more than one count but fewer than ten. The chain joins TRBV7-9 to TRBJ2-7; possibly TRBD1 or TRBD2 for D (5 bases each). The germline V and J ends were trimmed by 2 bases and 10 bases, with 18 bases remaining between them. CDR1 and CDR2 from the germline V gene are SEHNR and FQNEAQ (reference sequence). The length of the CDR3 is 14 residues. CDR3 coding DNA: TGTGCCAGCAGCTTAAAGGGGCCCGGGAATCCCCAGTACTTC. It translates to CASSLKGPGNPQYF.

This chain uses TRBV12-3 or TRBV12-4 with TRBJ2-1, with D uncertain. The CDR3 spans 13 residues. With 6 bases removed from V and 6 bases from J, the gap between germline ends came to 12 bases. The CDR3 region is CASRPPVTNEQFF. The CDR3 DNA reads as TGTGCCAGCAGACCTCCGGTTACCAATGAGCAGTTCTTC.

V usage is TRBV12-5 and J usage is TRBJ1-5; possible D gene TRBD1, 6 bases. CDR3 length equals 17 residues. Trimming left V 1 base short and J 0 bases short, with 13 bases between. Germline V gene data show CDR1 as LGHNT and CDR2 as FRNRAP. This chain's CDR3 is CASGLGTQGNSNQPQHF. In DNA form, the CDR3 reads TGTGCTAGTGGTTTGGGCACCCAGGGGAATAGCAATCAGCCCCAGCATTTT.

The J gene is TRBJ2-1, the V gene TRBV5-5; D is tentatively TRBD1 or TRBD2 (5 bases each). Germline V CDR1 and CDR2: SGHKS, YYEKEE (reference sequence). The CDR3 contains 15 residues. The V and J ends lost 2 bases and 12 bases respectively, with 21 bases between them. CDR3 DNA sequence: TGTGCCAGCAGCTTCTTCCTGGGACCCCAAGACGGGCAGTTCTTC. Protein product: CASSFFLGPQDGQFF.

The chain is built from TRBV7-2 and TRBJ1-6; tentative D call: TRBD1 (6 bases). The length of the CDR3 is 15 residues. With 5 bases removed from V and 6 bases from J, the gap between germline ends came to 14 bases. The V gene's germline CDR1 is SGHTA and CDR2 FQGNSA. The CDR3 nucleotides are TGTGCCAGCAGCCAACAGGGTGAGGGTAATTCACCCCTCCACTTT. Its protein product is CASSQQGEGNSPLHF.

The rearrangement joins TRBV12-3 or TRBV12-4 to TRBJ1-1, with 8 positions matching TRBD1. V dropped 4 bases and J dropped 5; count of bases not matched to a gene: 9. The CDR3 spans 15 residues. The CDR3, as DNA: TGTGCCAGCAGTTCCTCGGGACAGGCGACAACTGAAGCTTTCTTT. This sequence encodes CASSSSGQATTEAFF.